This TCR beta chain was obtained from a study of metastatic and nonmetastatic thyroid tumors. Study details: Peripheral blood and tumor or nodule samples from malignant and benign thyroid patients were compared.

None of the patients had undergone any treatment ahead of thyroid surgery. V was trimmed by 4 bases and J by 3 bases, leaving 10 bases between them. This CDR3 comprises 13 residues. Per the germline V gene, CDR1 is SNHLY and CDR2 is FYNNEI. TCRdb re-analyzed the PCR reads using MiXCR. The data contain 20,000 to 25,000 clones, approximately 14% of them singletons. This clone was recorded at least ten times. The chain joins TRBV2 to TRBJ2-7; TRBD2 might be the D (6 bases). This clonotype was obtained from a female donor with papillary thyroid cancer or a benign thyroid nodule (not recorded which). Some clones in this sample may be carry-over from other donors' samples. Sequenced: tumor tissue. CDR3 in DNA: TGTGCCAGCAGTGGGGGACTGATCTACGAGCAGTACTTC. It encodes CASSGGLIYEQYF.